A single sample is the source of the 5 T cell receptor beta chains below, sequenced in a study of T cell responses to AZD1222 COVID-19 vaccine. Assay: immunoSEQ multiplex PCR; the TCRdb copy retains only in-frame clones and omits some. The data show 180,000 or so clones, roughly 91% seen once. Sample: peripheral blood, taken 28 days after the second AZD1222 dose. These receptors were taken from an adult who received the AZD1222 COVID-19 vaccine.

The J gene is TRBJ2-6, the V gene TRBV6-1, with TRBD1 identical over 9 bases. Trimming cost V 1 base and J 1 base; bases outside gene matches: 11. Germline loops: CDR1 MNHNS, CDR2 SASEGT. The CDR3 is 20 residues long. The CDR3 reads CASSEVLMGTGSSGANVLTF. The CDR3 bases are TGTGCCAGCAGTGAAGTCCTAATGGGGACAGGGAGTTCTGGGGCCAACGTCCTGACTTTC.

This chain joins TRBV9 and TRBJ2-2, with D possibly matching TRBD2 (7 bases). This CDR3 region has 17 residues. Germline CDR1 and CDR2: SGDLS and YYNGEE. V was shortened by 6 bases and J by 4 bases, with 22 bases between the two germline ends. The CDR3 is CASTRSGGARGTGELFF. DNA of the CDR3: TGTGCCAGCACCCGCTCTGGGGGGGCTAGGGGCACCGGGGAGCTGTTTTTT.

V is TRBV7-8 and J is TRBJ2-7; D is unclear. V lost 1 base, J lost 4 bases, and 8 bases lay in between. The CDR3 length is 13 residues. Germline-derived CDR1 and CDR2 are SGHVS and FQNEAQ. The CDR3 here is CASSLELSYEQYF. DNA of the CDR3: TGTGCCAGCAGCTTAGAACTATCTTACGAGCAGTACTTC.

The chain links TRBV2 to TRBJ1-2; 9 nucleotides agree with TRBD1. V lost 8 bases, J lost 3 bases, and 7 bases stayed unmatched. The CDR3 runs 14 residues. The germline V gene has CDR1 SNHLY and CDR2 FYNNEI. This chain's CDR3 is CASQDRGLDYGYTF. DNA for the CDR3: TGTGCCAGCCAGGACAGGGGCTTGGACTATGGCTACACCTTC.

Comment on this clone: Other nucleotide sequences from this sample produce the same CDR3. The rearrangement joins TRBV6-4 to TRBJ2-1, with 13 bases aligning to TRBD2. This CDR3 comprises 15 residues. The germline CDR1 and CDR2 sequences are MRHNA and SNTAGT. V shed 6 bases, J shed 4 bases, and the junction held 3 bases outside the gene matches. CDR3 loop: CASSRLAGGYNEQFF. As DNA, the CDR3 is TGTGCCAGCAGCCGACTAGCGGGGGGATACAATGAGCAGTTCTTC.